The TCR beta chain described here comes from a study of T cell changes during pregnancy in multiple sclerosis. Turning to this clone: The sample carries other DNA sequences with the same CDR3.

Clones were sequenced by immunoSEQ multiplex PCR, and TCRdb holds only the in-frame ones, with some missing. The data show tens of thousands of clones, 92% seen once. The CDR3 runs to 14 residues. In germline, CDR1 is ENHRY, CDR2 SYGVKD. V lost 6 bases, J lost 1 base, and 3 bases stayed unmatched. The specimen was CD4+ T cells from peripheral blood mononuclear cells, collected in the first trimester of pregnancy. The receptor comes from a female donor with multiple sclerosis, enrolled in a pregnancy study. The chain combines TRBV10-3 with TRBJ2-7; 10 bases fit TRBD1. The CDR3 reads CAIRPGQGSYEQYF. CDR3 nucleotides: TGTGCCATCAGACCGGGACAGGGGTCCTACGAGCAGTACTTC.